Below, 14 T cell receptor beta chains from the same sample are listed, as sequenced in a study of CD8 T cells in Susac syndrome. Random hexamers were used to reverse transcribe about 0.5 to 1 ug of RNA. TCRdb ran MiXCR on the immunoSEQ multiplex PCR reads and lists one entry per CDR3 protein. Among about 140,000 distinct CDR3 sequences listed, approximately 93% were seen once. Input material: CD8+ T cells from PBMCs. These receptors were taken from a human donor in good health.

This chain connects TRBV20-1 to TRBJ1-1; D uncertain. CDR1 DFQATT and CDR2 SNEGSKA come from the germline V gene (reference sequence). The CDR3 is 13 residues long. V was shortened by 1 base and J by 0 bases, with 6 bases between the two germline ends. The CDR3 loop is CSARATVNTEAFF. The CDR3 DNA follows: TGCAGTGCTAGAGCCACGGTGAACACTGAAGCTTTCTTT.

This chain links TRBV28 with TRBJ2-4, with D tentatively TRBD2 (5 bases). With 8 bases removed from V and 6 bases from J, the gap between germline ends came to 11 bases. Germline loops: CDR1 MDHEN, CDR2 SYDVKM. CDR3 size: 12 residues. CDR3 in amino acids: CASSGMGNIQYF. CDR3 sequence (DNA): TGTGCCAGCTCGGGAATGGGAAACATTCAGTACTTC.

The chain uses TRBV14 and TRBJ2-5; TRBD1 matches 9 bases. The CDR3 length is 15 residues. V trimming: 3 bases; J trimming: 4 bases; junction bases outside the gene matches: 6. Germline V gene data show CDR1 as SGHDN and CDR2 as FVKESK. CDR3 loop: CASSQRDRVIETQYF. CDR3 sequence (DNA): TGTGCCAGCAGCCAGAGGGACAGGGTGATAGAGACCCAGTACTTC.

The chain uses TRBV11-1 and TRBJ2-1; D might be TRBD2 (6 bases). The CDR3 contains 12 residues. Germline values: CDR1 SGHAT, CDR2 FQDESV (reference sequence). The ends were cut back, 5 bases at V and 9 bases at J, with 11 bases in the middle. CDR3 in DNA: TGTGCCAGCAGCGTTTACGGGAGTGAGCAGTTCTTC. This gives the protein CASSVYGSEQFF.

The CDR3 DNA sequence: TGTGCCACCAGTTCCCGGGAGAGCCCATACAATGAGCAGTTCTTC. As protein: CATSSRESPYNEQFF. The chain employs TRBV24-1 and TRBJ2-1; TRBD2 might be the D (6 bases). V was cut by 6 bases and J by 4 bases, with 15 bases left in between. CDR3 length: 15 amino acids. Germline V gene data show CDR1 as KGHDR and CDR2 as SFDVKD.

The chain is built from TRBV2 and TRBJ2-1; 9 positions agree with TRBD2. Germline CDR1 reads SNHLY; CDR2 reads FYNNEI. The V gene end was trimmed by 6 bases and the J gene end by 4 bases; junction bases not matched to a gene: 7. The CDR3 loop spans 15 amino acids. CDR3 residues: CASRIGLAPYNEQFF. Written as DNA, the CDR3 is TGTGCCAGCAGGATCGGACTAGCGCCATACAATGAGCAGTTCTTC.

This clonotype was recorded a few times. This rearrangement joins TRBV25-1 to TRBJ1-5; possible D gene TRBD1, 5 bases. V lost 5 bases, J lost 0 bases, and 5 bases lay in between. The CDR3 is 13 residues long. The germline V gene has CDR1 MGHDK and CDR2 SYGVNS. CDR3 bases: TGTGCCAGCAGTACAGGTAGCAATCAGCCCCAGCATTTT. This encodes CASSTGSNQPQHF.

J is TRBJ2-7 and V is TRBV5-1, with unresolved D. The CDR3 consists of 12 residues. V gave up 0 bases and J gave up 5 bases, with 6 bases separating them. Germline values: CDR1 SGHRS, CDR2 YFSETQ. CDR3: CASSLATDEQYF. The CDR3 nucleotides read TGCGCCAGCAGCTTGGCCACGGACGAGCAGTACTTC.

The V call is TRBV9, the J call TRBJ2-2, with D possibly called TRBD1 or TRBD2 (5 bases each). Trimming took off 1 base at V and 3 bases at J, with 10 bases between the two ends. Germline V gene sequence: CDR1 SGDLS, CDR2 YYNGEE. The CDR3 contains 15 residues. CDR3 sequence reads: CASSVRDDYTGELFF. CDR3 DNA: TGTGCCAGCAGCGTACGGGACGACTACACCGGGGAGCTGTTTTTT.

This chain links TRBV5-1 with TRBJ2-1; 9 bases line up with TRBD1. V shed 7 bases and J 9 bases; nucleotides not matched to a gene: 11. The CDR3 extends over 14 amino acids. CDR1 and CDR2 from the germline V gene are SGHRS and YFSETQ. DNA of the CDR3: TGCGCCAGCCGAGGTCAGACAGGGGGAATTGAGCAGTTCTTC. Translated, it gives CASRGQTGGIEQFF.

To note about this clonotype: The junction departs from the called germline gene at one end, perhaps through a read error. The chain carries TRBV4-2 and TRBJ2-7; TRBD1 aligns across 8 bases. The CDR3 loop spans 16 amino acids. CDR1 is LGHNA, CDR2 YNFKEQ, per germline. CDR3 sequence: CASNQDLGQGDWEQYF. Written as DNA, the CDR3 is TGTGCCAGCAACCAAGATCTTGGACAGGGCGATTGGGAGCAGTACTTC.

The rearrangement links TRBV7-9 to TRBJ2-1; 9 nucleotides line up with TRBD2. The CDR3 runs to 15 residues. V shed 5 bases and J 6 bases; nucleotides not matched to a gene: 8. Germline CDR1 SEHNR, CDR2 FQNEAQ (reference sequence). The CDR3 protein is CASSPVSGRINEQFF. Written as DNA, the CDR3 is TGTGCCAGCAGCCCGGTGAGCGGGAGGATCAATGAGCAGTTCTTC.

CDR3 bases: TGTGCCACCAGTGAAGTAAGTCCAGGGGCGAACACCGGGGAGCTGTTTTTT. This sequence encodes CATSEVSPGANTGELFF. The chain employs TRBV24-1 and TRBJ2-2; a weak D match, TRBD1 (6 bases). CDR1 and CDR2 (germline): KGHDR, SFDVKD. CDR3 length: 17 residues. The ends were cut back, 4 bases at V and 0 bases at J, with 14 bases in the middle.

The chain uses TRBV29-1 and TRBJ2-2; tentative D call: TRBD2 (6 bases). CDR1 is SQVTM and CDR2 is ANQGSEA in the germline V gene. V was trimmed by 4 bases and J by 7 bases, leaving 10 bases between them. The CDR3 loop spans 12 amino acids. The CDR3 is CSVGGGYGELFF. Here the CDR3 DNA reads TGCAGCGTTGGCGGAGGGTACGGGGAGCTGTTTTTT.